This TCR beta chain comes out of a study of blood T cell repertoires in COVID-19. Study-wide context: Samples came from the United States, Italy and Spain, spanning acute and convalescent COVID-19. T cells, B-cell-depleted T cells, or PBMCs supplied cDNA or gDNA.

Under the authors' procedure: Nucleated cell number was recorded as an estimate derived from reference gene primer amplification. Assay used: immunoSEQ multiplex PCR; TCRdb lists only in-frame clones, some missing. V and J calls and clone size are as listed in that table; D and trimming were resolved from the DNA. The table includes 150,000 or so clones, under 90% detected once. The source of this sequence is a woman aged 80 or older with acute or convalescent COVID-19. Sequenced input: peripheral blood.

The DNA for the CDR3 is TGCAGCGGGAGGGACAGGGGTTACACTGAAGCTTTCTTT. Translating it yields CSGRDRGYTEAFF. V usage is TRBV29-1 and J usage is TRBJ1-1; 10 positions agree with TRBD1. V lost 7 bases, J lost 3 bases, and 5 bases stayed unmatched. CDR3 length: 13 residues. Germline V gene lookup returns CDR1 SQVTM and CDR2 ANQGSEA.